The entry below describes one TCR beta chain. The antigen it recognizes is unknown. One base away there is no much larger clone; base qualities are not given. The immunoSEQ Assay, a bias-controlled multiplex PCR, was used to amplify TCRbeta CDR3 regions from genomic DNA. For the original study's pipeline: The number of nucleated cells in each sample was estimated from the amplification of reference gene primers within the assay. To quantify the absolute abundance of each unique TCRbeta CDR3 rearrangement, sequence reads were collapsed and filtered. For each sample, productive Simpson clonality was calculated by taking the square root of Simpson's diversity index across productive rearrangements. TCRdb stores this immuneACCESS table with in-frame sequences only. Part of the clones is absent; in the studies checked, under half of the shortfall reflects unresolved V genes, and no reason is known for the rest. Clonal size and the V and J genes are those of that table, whereas D and trimming came from the DNA. For this sample the table gives approximately 140,000 clones, of which about 85% were detected only once. The ten largest clones add up to approximately 4% of the sample.

These data originate in a study of blood T cell repertoires in COVID-19 (dated by TCRdb to the early 2020s). Background for the entire study: Samples covering the acute and convalescent phases of COVID-19 were provided by collaborators in the United States, Italy and Spain. The prospective study material was composed of cDNA or gDNA derived from T cells, B-cell-depleted T cells, or PBMCs. Deeply sampled blood TCRbeta repertoires from subjects exposed to, actively infected with, or recovered from COVID-19 were included in the dataset. The repertoires were released in a freely available public database meant as a resource for research on the immune response to SARS-CoV-2. The samples were drawn from the first 160 participants of the ongoing ImmuneRACE study and from some 1,300 subjects provided by 6 global collaborators. A de-identified subject ID, COVID-19 status, age in years and sex were almost always included in the sample metadata. Where available, HLA class I and class II types were obtained from metadata supplied by the sample provider rather than from assay-based typing. Study-level results and caveats: Clinical and demographic metadata were provided uncurated, with the amount varying by source and participant.

Enrolling through a virtual design, the prospective study's participants ranged in age from roughly 18 to 89 years and lived across some 23 United States geographic areas. In the prospective study, participants were assigned to cohorts based on the clinical history participants reported in a screening survey and a study questionnaire. Exposed participants had been in contact, within 2 weeks of entering the study, with a person who had a PCR-confirmed or clinician-diagnosed case of COVID-19. In the prospective study, mobile phlebotomists collected whole blood, serum and a nasopharyngeal or oropharyngeal swab from each participant. Additional blood draws and questionnaires over an approximately two-month period could optionally be provided by prospective study participants. Before DNA extraction, prospective study blood samples were shipped either frozen or at room temperature. Material for sequencing was PBMCs or T cells enriched from blood (not recorded which). This sequence originates from a woman in her 40s who had been exposed to COVID-19.

The CDR3 protein: CASSLAVGVMNTEAFF. The nucleotide sequence is TGTGCCAGCAGCTTGGCCGTAGGGGTTATGAACACTGAAGCTTTCTTT. The chain was built from TRBV5-8 and TRBJ1-1; TRBD1 is possibly the D segment (5 matching bases). The junction shows trimming of 0 bases on V and 0 bases on J, plus 12 bases between the germline ends. In the germline V gene, CDR1 corresponds to SGHTS and CDR2 to YDEGEE. From its cysteine to its phenylalanine, the CDR3 spans 16 amino acids. Here the CDR3 DNA is all that survives: 48 bases in frame from base 1. Beyond the CDR3, the reference TRBV5-8 and TRBJ1-1 genes provide the residues; the full variable domain reads: EAGVTQSPTHLIKTRGQQATLRCSPISGHTSVYWYQQALGLGLQFLLWYDEGEERNRGNFPPRFSGRQFPNYSSELNVNALELEDSALYLCASSLAVGVMNTEAFFGQGTRLTVV.